This T cell receptor beta chain appears in the sequencing data of a study of shared clonotypes between healthy human individuals. CDR3 length: 14 amino acids. Germline CDR1 MDHEN, CDR2 SYDVKM. The V gene end was trimmed by 9 bases and the J gene end by 5 bases; junction bases not matched to a gene: 9. Profiled with immunoSEQ multiplex PCR; TCRdb holds only in-frame clones, not every one. The table lists roughly 1,800,000 clones, roughly 94% of them singletons. Naive CD8 populations comprised CD45RO-negative cells positively selected for CCR7, excluding terminally differentiated effector memory CD45RA+ cells.

This sequence was found in a man between 18 and 35 years old in good health. Sequenced: naive CD8+ T cells sorted from blood. This chain joins TRBV28 and TRBJ2-5, with 10 bases fitting TRBD2. CDR3 protein: CASSSGTSEETQYF. In DNA, the CDR3 is TGTGCCAGTTCTTCCGGGACTAGCGAGGAGACCCAGTACTTC.